This T cell receptor (beta chain) was obtained from a study of blood T cell repertoires in COVID-19. From germline, CDR1 is MNHEY and CDR2 SVGAGI. J was trimmed by 0 bases and V by 5 bases; bases with no gene match: 5. The length of the CDR3 is 15 residues. A single count supports this clone. Per the original methods: How many nucleated cells were present was estimated from reference gene primer amplification. Measured with immunoSEQ multiplex PCR; TCRdb has only the in-frame clones, and not every one. For V, J and clone size, that table is used; D and trimming come from the DNA. Of more than 50,000 clones in the sample, around 91% were seen once.

This chain joins TRBV6-5 and TRBJ2-7; 9 bases map to TRBD2. Material: peripheral blood. The TCR originated in a man aged 55 to 70 with active COVID-19. The CDR3 protein is CASSRPSGVSYEQYF. The CDR3 DNA follows: TGTGCCAGCAGTCGACCTAGCGGGGTCTCCTACGAGCAGTACTTC.